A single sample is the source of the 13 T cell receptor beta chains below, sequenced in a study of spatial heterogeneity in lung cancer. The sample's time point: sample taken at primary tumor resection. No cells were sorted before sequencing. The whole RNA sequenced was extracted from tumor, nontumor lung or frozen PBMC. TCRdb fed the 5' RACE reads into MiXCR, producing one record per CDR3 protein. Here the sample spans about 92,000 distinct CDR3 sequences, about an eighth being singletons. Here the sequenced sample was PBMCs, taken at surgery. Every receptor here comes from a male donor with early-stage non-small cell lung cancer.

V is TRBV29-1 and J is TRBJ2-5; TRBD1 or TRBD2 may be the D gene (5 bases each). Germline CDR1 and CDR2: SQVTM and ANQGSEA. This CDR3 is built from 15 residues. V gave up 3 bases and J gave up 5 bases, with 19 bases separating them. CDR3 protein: CSVEIGASGGETQYF. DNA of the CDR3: TGCAGCGTTGAGATAGGGGCCTCAGGCGGGGAGACCCAGTACTTC.

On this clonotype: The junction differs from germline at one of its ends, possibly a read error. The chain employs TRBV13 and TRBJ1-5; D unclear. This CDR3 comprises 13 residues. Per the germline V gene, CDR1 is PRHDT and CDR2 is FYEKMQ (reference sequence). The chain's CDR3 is CASSLGLNQPQHF. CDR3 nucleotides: TGTGCCAGCAGCCTAGGACTCAATCAGCCCCAGCATTTT. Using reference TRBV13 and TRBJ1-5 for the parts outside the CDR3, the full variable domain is AAGVIQSPRHLIKEKRETATLKCYPIPRHDTVYWYQQGPGQDPQFLISFYEKMQSDKGSIPDRFSAQQFSDYHSELNMSSLELGDSALYFCASSLGLNQPQHFGDGTRLSIL.

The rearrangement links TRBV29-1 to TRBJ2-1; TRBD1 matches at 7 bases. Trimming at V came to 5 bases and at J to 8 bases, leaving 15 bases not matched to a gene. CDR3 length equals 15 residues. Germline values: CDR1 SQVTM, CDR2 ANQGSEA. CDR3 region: CSVLQTGQRSDEQFF. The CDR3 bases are TGCAGCGTTCTACAGACAGGGCAACGTAGCGATGAGCAGTTCTTC.

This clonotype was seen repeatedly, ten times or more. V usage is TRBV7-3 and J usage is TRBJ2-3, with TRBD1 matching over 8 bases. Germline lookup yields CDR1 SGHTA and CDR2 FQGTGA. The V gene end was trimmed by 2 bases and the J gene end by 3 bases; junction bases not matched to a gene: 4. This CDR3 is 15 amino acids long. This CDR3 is CASSLSNRGTDTQYF. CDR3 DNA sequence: TGTGCCAGCAGCTTATCGAACAGGGGGACAGATACGCAGTATTTT.

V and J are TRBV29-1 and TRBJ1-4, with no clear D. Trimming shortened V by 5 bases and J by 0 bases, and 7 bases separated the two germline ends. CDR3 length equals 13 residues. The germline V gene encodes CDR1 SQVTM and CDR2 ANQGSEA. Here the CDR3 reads CSVYISTNEKLFF. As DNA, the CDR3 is TGCAGCGTTTACATCTCAACTAATGAAAAACTGTTTTTT.

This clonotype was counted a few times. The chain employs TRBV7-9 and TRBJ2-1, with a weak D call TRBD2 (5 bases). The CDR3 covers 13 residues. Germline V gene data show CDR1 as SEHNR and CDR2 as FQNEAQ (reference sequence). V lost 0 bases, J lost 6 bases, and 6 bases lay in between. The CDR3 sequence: CASSLAGGNEQFF. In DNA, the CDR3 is TGTGCCAGCAGCTTAGCAGGAGGCAATGAGCAGTTCTTC.

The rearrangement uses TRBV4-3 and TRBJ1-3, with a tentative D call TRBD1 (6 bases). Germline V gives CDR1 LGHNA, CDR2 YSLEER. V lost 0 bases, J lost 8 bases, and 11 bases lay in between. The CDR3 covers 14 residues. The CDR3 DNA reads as TGCGCCAGCAGCCAAGATGGGGAGGGGGACACCATATATTTT. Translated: CASSQDGEGDTIYF.

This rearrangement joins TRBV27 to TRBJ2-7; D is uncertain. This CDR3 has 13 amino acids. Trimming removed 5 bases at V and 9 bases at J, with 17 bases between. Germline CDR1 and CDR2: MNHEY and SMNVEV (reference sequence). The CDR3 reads CASSVTWQDGQYF. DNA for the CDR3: TGTGCCAGCAGTGTGACTTGGCAGGACGGGCAGTACTTC.

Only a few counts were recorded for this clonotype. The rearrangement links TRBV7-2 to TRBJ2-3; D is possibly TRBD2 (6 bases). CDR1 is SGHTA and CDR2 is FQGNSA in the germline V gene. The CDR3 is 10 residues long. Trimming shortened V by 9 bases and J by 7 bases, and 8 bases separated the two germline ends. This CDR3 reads CASGLNTQYF. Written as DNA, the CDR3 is TGTGCCAGTGGACTAAATACGCAGTATTTT.

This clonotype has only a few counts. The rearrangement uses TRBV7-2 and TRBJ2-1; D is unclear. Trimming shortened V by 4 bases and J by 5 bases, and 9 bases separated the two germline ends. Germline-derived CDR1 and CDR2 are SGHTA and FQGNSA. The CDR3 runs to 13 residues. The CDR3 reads CASSYVWDNEQFF. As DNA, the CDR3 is TGTGCCAGCAGCTACGTCTGGGACAATGAGCAGTTCTTC.

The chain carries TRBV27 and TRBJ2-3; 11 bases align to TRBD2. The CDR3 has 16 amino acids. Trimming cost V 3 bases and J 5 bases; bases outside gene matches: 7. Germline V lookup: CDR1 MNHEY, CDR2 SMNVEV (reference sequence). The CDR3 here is CASSFRTSGSGDTQYF. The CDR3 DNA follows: TGTGCCAGCAGTTTCCGGACTAGCGGGTCGGGAGATACGCAGTATTTT.

The CDR3 loop is CATSDQERGGADTQYF. As DNA, the CDR3 is TGTGCCACCAGTGATCAAGAGCGGGGGGGCGCAGATACGCAGTATTTT. The chain joins TRBV24-1 to TRBJ2-3, with 10 bases identical to TRBD2. Per germline, CDR1 KGHDR and CDR2 SFDVKD. CDR3 size: 16 residues. The J segment lost 4 bases and the V segment lost 3 bases, leaving 6 bases of the junction unmatched.

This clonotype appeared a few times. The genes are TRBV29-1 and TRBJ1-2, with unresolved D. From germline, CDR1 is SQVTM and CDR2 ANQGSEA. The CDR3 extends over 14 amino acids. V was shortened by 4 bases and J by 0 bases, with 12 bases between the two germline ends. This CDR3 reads CSVGEGGANYGYTF. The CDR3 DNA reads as TGCAGCGTTGGCGAGGGTGGGGCTAACTATGGCTACACCTTC.